Listed here are 14 T cell receptor beta chains from one sample, sequenced in a study of shared clonotypes between healthy human individuals. Sequencing was performed with immunoSEQ multiplex PCR; in TCRdb, only in-frame clones are kept and a portion is missing. The sample shows around 620,000 clones, roughly 96% of them seen only once. Terminally differentiated effector memory CD45RA+ cells were excluded from the naive CD8 cells, which were CD45RO-negative and positively selected for CCR7. Material for sequencing was naive CD8+ T cells sorted from blood. These receptor sequences come from a woman in her 30s in good health.

The CDR3 region is CASRTSNEQFF. CDR3 sequence (DNA): TGTGCCAGCAGGACGTCCAATGAGCAGTTCTTC. The V and J genes are TRBV2 and TRBJ2-1; no firm D call. Germline assignment: CDR1 SNHLY and CDR2 FYNNEI. V was pared by 6 bases and J by 6 bases, with 6 bases between. The length of the CDR3 is 11 residues.

The V gene is TRBV7-8, the J gene TRBJ1-4, with a possible D match to TRBD1 (6 bases). V gave up 10 bases and J gave up 5 bases, with 11 bases separating them. Germline lookup yields CDR1 SGHVS and CDR2 FQNEAQ. The CDR3 runs 12 residues. CDR3 residues: CATGQENEKLFF. CDR3 DNA sequence: TGTGCCACGGGACAAGAGAATGAAAAACTGTTTTTT.

The J gene is TRBJ2-1, the V gene TRBV28; 10 nucleotides agree with TRBD2. Trimming took 6 bases from V and 5 from J; bases not matched to a gene: 19. Per germline, CDR1 MDHEN and CDR2 SYDVKM. The CDR3 runs to 19 residues. The CDR3 protein is CASSKTGNFPSGSHNEQFF. CDR3 sequence (DNA): TGTGCCAGCAGCAAGACAGGGAATTTTCCTAGCGGGAGTCACAATGAGCAGTTCTTC.

The chain uses TRBV11-2 and TRBJ1-2; possibly TRBD1 for D (6 bases). This CDR3 is built from 15 residues. Germline CDR1 and CDR2: SGHAT and FQNNGV. The V gene lost 0 bases and the J gene lost 4 bases, with 12 bases spanning the gap. The chain's CDR3 is CASSLDPGAGYGYTF. The CDR3 nucleotides are TGTGCCAGCAGCTTAGATCCGGGGGCTGGCTATGGCTACACCTTC.

This clone was found once. V usage is TRBV7-8 and J usage is TRBJ2-7; TRBD1 matches at 7 bases. CDR3 length: 16 residues. Germline V gene lookup returns CDR1 SGHVS and CDR2 FQNEAQ. The V segment lost 2 bases and the J segment 3 bases; nucleotides outside the gene matches: 10. In nucleotides, the CDR3 is TGTGCCAGCAGCTTACTACAGGGGTCCATTCTCTACGAGCAGTACTTC. Its protein is CASSLLQGSILYEQYF.

The V gene is TRBV28, the J gene TRBJ1-1; no definite D call. The CDR3 contains 16 residues. CDR1 and CDR2 (germline): MDHEN, SYDVKM. V gave up 5 bases and J gave up 0 bases, with 16 bases separating them. In DNA form, the CDR3 reads TGTGCCAGCAGTCTCCTAATCACCCAGGTGAACACTGAAGCTTTCTTT. This codes for CASSLLITQVNTEAFF.

The chain combines TRBV5-4 with TRBJ2-5; D ambiguous. Germline assignment: CDR1 SGHNT and CDR2 YYREEE (reference sequence). The CDR3 runs to 13 residues. The germline V and J ends were trimmed by 4 bases and 3 bases, with 10 bases remaining between them. The CDR3 coding sequence is TGTGCCAGCAGCGACGCCGCGGAAGAGACCCAGTACTTC. This translates into CASSDAAEETQYF. The whole variable domain, filled in from reference TRBV5-4 and TRBJ2-5, reads ETGVTQSPTHLIKTRGQQVTLRCSSQSGHNTVSWYQQALGQGPQFIFQYYREEENGRGNFPPRFSGLQFPNYSSELNVNALELDDSALYLCASSDAAEETQYFGPGTRLLVL.

The CDR3 sequence: CASSFPETANTGELFF. CDR3 DNA: TGCGCCAGCAGCTTCCCCGAGACAGCGAACACCGGGGAGCTGTTTTTT. The gene calls are TRBV5-1 and TRBJ2-2, with a weak D call TRBD1 (5 bases). The CDR3 contains 16 residues. Deletions cut 2 bases from V and 0 bases from J, with 11 bases between. CDR1 is SGHRS and CDR2 is YFSETQ in the germline V gene. Combining the CDR3 with reference TRBV5-1 and TRBJ2-2 gives the whole variable domain KAGVTQTPRYLIKTRGQQVTLSCSPISGHRSVSWYQQTPGQGLQFLFEYFSETQRNKGNFPGRFSGRQFSNSRSEMNVSTLELGDSALYLCASSFPETANTGELFFGEGSRLTVL.

The J gene is TRBJ1-5, the V gene TRBV2; weak D call: TRBD1 (5 bases). CDR3 length equals 14 residues. Germline values: CDR1 SNHLY, CDR2 FYNNEI. V was trimmed by 4 bases and J by 1 base, leaving 8 bases between them. CDR3 protein: CASSGGFSNQPQHF. Written as DNA, the CDR3 is TGTGCCAGCAGTGGGGGGTTCAGCAATCAGCCCCAGCATTTT.

V and J are TRBV6-6 and TRBJ2-7; 9 bases match TRBD2. The CDR3 contains 16 residues. Germline CDR1 reads MNHNY; CDR2 reads SVGAGI (reference sequence). Trimming at V came to 0 bases and at J to 0 bases, leaving 3 bases not matched to a gene. The CDR3 region has the DNA TGTGCCAGCAGTTACTCGATTAGCGGGAGCTCCTACGAGCAGTACTTC. Encoded protein: CASSYSISGSSYEQYF.

This chain uses TRBV6-6 with TRBJ1-5; 8 nucleotides align to TRBD1. Germline V gives CDR1 MNHNY, CDR2 SVGAGI (reference sequence). V lost 8 bases, J lost 4 bases, and 1 base stayed unmatched. The CDR3 covers 12 residues. The CDR3 sequence: CASGTGNQPQHF. The CDR3 DNA follows: TGTGCCAGCGGGACAGGTAATCAGCCCCAGCATTTT.

The genes are TRBV15 and TRBJ1-1; D is possibly TRBD1 (6 bases). The CDR3 length is 13 residues. Trimming took off 6 bases at V and 4 bases at J, with 12 bases between the two ends. The V gene's germline CDR1 is LNHNV and CDR2 YYDKDF (reference sequence). In DNA, the CDR3 is TGTGCCACCAGGTCGTCAGGGGTCACTGAAGCTTTCTTT. It translates to CATRSSGVTEAFF.

This rearrangement joins TRBV10-3 to TRBJ1-3, with D possibly being TRBD1 (6 bases). Germline V CDR1 and CDR2: ENHRY, SYGVKD. The germline V and J ends were trimmed by 2 bases and 1 base, with 15 bases remaining between them. This CDR3 comprises 17 residues. CDR3 sequence (DNA): TGTGCCATCAGTGAGGTGCTACAGGGAGGATCTGGAAACACCATATATTTT. Translating it yields CAISEVLQGGSGNTIYF.

This sequence joins TRBV25-1 and TRBJ2-1; D is ambiguous. Deletions cut 7 bases from V and 0 bases from J, with 7 bases between. This CDR3 spans 13 amino acids. Per the germline V gene, CDR1 is MGHDK and CDR2 is SYGVNS. DNA of the CDR3: TGTGCCAGCATGCAAAACTCCTACAATGAGCAGTTCTTC. Translating it yields CASMQNSYNEQFF.